The subject of this entry is one T cell receptor beta chain. What it binds is not known. The source of the sample is a study of post-analysis software for immune sequencing data. In the study overall: The cohort encompassed relapsing-remitting, secondary progressive and progressive-relapsing multiple sclerosis disease courses. Study-wide results and caveats: TRBV segments more frequent in patients than in controls numbered about 5 and included TRBV5-6, TRBV5-1 and TRBV20-1. Controls showed significantly higher normalized Chao1 diversity than did multiple sclerosis patients. Co-batched samples clustered tightly together by F measure.

V was clipped by 3 bases and J by 7 bases, with 19 bases between them. This CDR3 region has 15 residues. Germline-derived CDR1 and CDR2 are DFQATT and SNEGSKA (reference sequence). Tagging with unique molecular identifiers was a feature of the TCR beta cDNA libraries. When roughly 0.9 to 10 million T cells were used, they gave approximately 530,000 cDNA molecules. TCRdb processed the PCR reads anew with MiXCR; each CDR3 protein has one entry. The profile covers 750,000 to 950,000 distinct CDR3 sequences, with roughly half appearing a single time and approximately 4.3% taken by the ten largest. Specimen: blood. V gene TRBV20-1 combines with J gene TRBJ2-1; possibly TRBD2 for D (7 bases). This TCR came from a girl under 18 with multiple sclerosis. The CDR3 loop is CSASSGGPSVNEQFF. In DNA form, the CDR3 reads TGCAGTGCTAGTTCGGGGGGCCCGTCCGTTAATGAGCAGTTCTTC.